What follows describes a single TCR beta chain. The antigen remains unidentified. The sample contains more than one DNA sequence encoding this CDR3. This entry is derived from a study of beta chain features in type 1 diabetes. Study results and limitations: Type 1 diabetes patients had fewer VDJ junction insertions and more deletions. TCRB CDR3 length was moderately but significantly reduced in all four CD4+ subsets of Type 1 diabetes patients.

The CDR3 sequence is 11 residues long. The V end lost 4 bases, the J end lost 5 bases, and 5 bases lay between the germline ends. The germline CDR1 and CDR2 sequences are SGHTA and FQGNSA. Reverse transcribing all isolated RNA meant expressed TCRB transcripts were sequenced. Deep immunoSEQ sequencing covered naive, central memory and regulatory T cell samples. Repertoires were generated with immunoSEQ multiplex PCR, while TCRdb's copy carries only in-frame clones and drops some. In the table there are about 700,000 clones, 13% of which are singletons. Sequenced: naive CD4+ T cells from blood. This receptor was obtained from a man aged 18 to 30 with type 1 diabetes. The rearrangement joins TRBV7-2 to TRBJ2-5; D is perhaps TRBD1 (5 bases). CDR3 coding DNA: TGTGCCAGCAGCTCAGGGGAGACCCAGTACTTC. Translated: CASSSGETQYF.